Below, 23 T cell receptor beta chains from the same sample are listed, as sequenced in a study of cytomegalovirus exposure and HLA in healthy donors. PCR employed 60 Vbeta and 13 Jbeta primers. Assay: immunoSEQ multiplex PCR; the TCRdb copy retains only in-frame clones and omits some. In total, the table holds around 100,000 clones. The sequenced material came from PBMCs. Source of these receptors: a man between 35 and 55 years old in good health and CMV-seronegative.

In nucleotides, the CDR3 is TGTGCCAGCAGTTCACTGTTCGAGCAGTTCTTC. This sequence encodes CASSSLFEQFF. The V and J genes are TRBV28 and TRBJ2-1; no definite D call. Trimming left V 4 bases short and J 10 bases short, with 8 bases between. CDR3 length: 11 amino acids. Germline CDR1 reads MDHEN; CDR2 reads SYDVKM.

Here the CDR3 reads CASSLPQGRGGYTF. The CDR3 coding sequence is TGTGCCAGCAGCCTCCCACAGGGGCGAGGAGGCTACACCTTC. The chain recombines TRBV7-2 with TRBJ1-2, with 7 bases aligning to TRBD1. V lost 5 bases and J lost 8; bases outside the gene matches: 11. CDR1 is SGHTA and CDR2 is FQGNSA in the germline V gene. This CDR3 comprises 14 residues.

The rearrangement joins TRBV4-2 to TRBJ2-6; D ambiguous. V lost 1 base, J lost 0 bases, and 13 bases lay in between. CDR1 and CDR2 (germline): LGHNA, YNFKEQ. This CDR3 contains 18 residues. CDR3 nucleotides: TGTGCCAGCAGCCAAGCCGGTTCCGGTAGCTCTGGGGCCAACGTCCTGACTTTC. As protein: CASSQAGSGSSGANVLTF.

This chain joins TRBV7-9 and TRBJ2-2; D unresolved. The CDR3 is 14 residues long. Trimming stripped 5 bases from V and 2 bases from J, with 9 bases between. Germline V gives CDR1 SEHNR, CDR2 FQNEAQ (reference sequence). CDR3 loop: CASSLEINTGELFF. The CDR3 DNA is TGTGCCAGCAGCCTCGAGATTAACACCGGGGAGCTGTTTTTT.

The rearrangement uses TRBV6-5 and TRBJ2-5, with 10 bases that match TRBD2. The CDR3 has 13 amino acids. The V segment lost 5 bases and the J segment 11 bases; nucleotides outside the gene matches: 8. Germline V gene data show CDR1 as MNHEY and CDR2 as SVGAGI. The CDR3 region has the DNA TGTGCCAGCAGTCGGAGCGGGAGGGAAGAGCAGTACTTC. This sequence encodes CASSRSGREEQYF.

The chain combines TRBV19 with TRBJ2-1, with D possibly being TRBD2 (5 bases). V lost 5 bases, J lost 10 bases, and 18 bases lay in between. The germline V gene encodes CDR1 LNHDA and CDR2 SQIVND (reference sequence). The CDR3 is made up of 14 amino acids. The CDR3 bases are TGTGCCAGTAGTTGGCTAGCCGTAGCTGAGGAGCAGTTCTTC. Translating gives CASSWLAVAEEQFF. Drawing the rest from reference TRBV19 and TRBJ2-1, the complete variable domain is DGGITQSPKYLFRKEGQNVTLSCEQNLNHDAMYWYRQDPGQGLRLIYYSQIVNDFQKGDIAEGYSVSREKKESFPLTVTSAQKNPTAFYLCASSWLAVAEEQFFGPGTRLTVL.

V gene TRBV2 combines with J gene TRBJ2-7, with 8 nucleotides matching TRBD1. CDR3 length: 14 amino acids. V gave up 4 bases and J gave up 3 bases; unmatched junction bases: 5. Germline values: CDR1 SNHLY, CDR2 FYNNEI. The CDR3 is CASSGQGAIYEQYF. As DNA, the CDR3 is TGTGCCAGCAGTGGTCAGGGGGCAATCTACGAGCAGTACTTC. The variable domain in full, with the rest retrieved from reference TRBV2 and TRBJ2-7, is EPEVTQTPSHQVTQMGQEVILRCVPISNHLYFYWYRQILGQKVEFLVSFYNNEISEKSEIFDDQFSVERPDGSNFTLKIRSTKLEDSAMYFCASSGQGAIYEQYFGPGTRLTVT.

CDR3 sequence (DNA): TGCGCCAGCAGCCACAGGGGGGGACAGGGTTCCTACGAGCAGTACTTC. This sequence encodes CASSHRGGQGSYEQYF. The chain couples TRBV4-1 to TRBJ2-7; 9 positions match TRBD1. V was pared by 3 bases and J by 1 base, with 7 bases of the junction left unmatched. CDR1 and CDR2 from the germline V gene are MGHRA and YSYEKL. The CDR3 runs to 16 residues.

V usage is TRBV6-1 and J usage is TRBJ2-1; D unresolved. Trimming removed 2 bases from V and 0 bases from J, with 8 bases in between. Germline V gives CDR1 MNHNS, CDR2 SASEGT. The CDR3 sequence is 15 residues long. The DNA for the CDR3 is TGTGCCAGCAGTGAACGACGGAGCTCCTACAATGAGCAGTTCTTC. Translation gives CASSERRSSYNEQFF.

The chain has TRBV6-5 and TRBJ1-6; 8 bases match TRBD1. Germline loops: CDR1 MNHEY, CDR2 SVGAGI. The CDR3 is 16 amino acids. With V trimmed by 0 bases and J by 10 bases, 8 bases remained unmatched. Here the CDR3 reads CASSYSQRQGRSPLHF. The CDR3, as DNA: TGTGCCAGCAGTTACTCGCAAAGACAGGGGAGATCACCCCTCCACTTT.

This sequence joins TRBV5-6 and TRBJ2-3; 7 bases fit TRBD2. Trimming removed 0 bases from V and 1 base from J; junction bases left unmatched: 5. CDR1 SGHDT and CDR2 YYEEEE come from the germline V gene. The CDR3 contains 16 residues. CDR3 sequence: CASSLGPSGGTDTQYF. The CDR3 coding sequence is TGTGCCAGCAGCTTGGGACCTAGCGGTGGCACAGATACGCAGTATTTT.

The gene calls are TRBV6-6 and TRBJ1-1, with TRBD1 as a possible D gene (5 bases). Germline-derived CDR1 and CDR2 are MNHNY and SVGAGI (reference sequence). Trimming took 4 bases from V and 6 from J, leaving 12 bases between them. This CDR3 has 13 amino acids. CDR3 region: CASSSYRGSEAFF. In nucleotides, the CDR3 is TGTGCCAGCAGTTCCTATAGGGGCTCTGAAGCTTTCTTT.

The V call is TRBV19, the J call TRBJ2-3; TRBD2 matches at 9 bases. There are 15 residues in the CDR3. The germline gives CDR1 LNHDA, CDR2 SQIVND (reference sequence). Trimming took 5 bases from V and 4 from J; bases not matched to a gene: 7. The CDR3 nucleotides are TGTGCCAGTAGTGAAGGCGGGGGGGCCTCAGATACGCAGTATTTT. Residues: CASSEGGGASDTQYF.

The chain carries TRBV11-3 and TRBJ2-5; D possibly corresponds to TRBD1 (6 bases). Germline loops: CDR1 SGHNT, CDR2 YENEEA. The CDR3 loop spans 15 amino acids. V was clipped by 5 bases and J by 2 bases, with 15 bases between them. CDR3 sequence reads: CASSGQGWEQETQYF. The CDR3 DNA reads as TGTGCCAGCAGCGGCCAGGGGTGGGAGCAAGAGACCCAGTACTTC.

The chain has TRBV19 and TRBJ1-5; D unclear. This CDR3 is built from 17 residues. Germline V gene data show CDR1 as LNHDA and CDR2 as SQIVND (reference sequence). The germline V and J ends were trimmed by 1 base and 7 bases, with 20 bases remaining between them. CDR3 amino acids: CASSIGPGWDFAQPQHF. The CDR3 DNA reads TGTGCCAGTAGTATAGGGCCGGGGTGGGATTTTGCACAGCCCCAGCATTTT.

This rearrangement joins TRBV5-6 to TRBJ2-3; 10 bases are shared with TRBD2. Germline V gene lookup returns CDR1 SGHDT and CDR2 YYEEEE. This CDR3 spans 14 amino acids. The trim removed 4 bases at V and 4 bases at J, leaving 3 bases unmatched. For the CDR3, the DNA is TGTGCCAGCAGCGCCACTAGCGGGGCAGATACGCAGTATTTT. Encoded protein: CASSATSGADTQYF.

This sequence joins TRBV27 and TRBJ1-1; maybe TRBD1 (5 bases). The ends were cut back, 3 bases at V and 3 bases at J, with 17 bases in the middle. The CDR3 loop spans 16 amino acids. From germline, CDR1 is MNHEY and CDR2 SMNVEV (reference sequence). The DNA of the CDR3 is TGTGCCAGCAGTTTTTTGTCCGGGGGACTCCACACTGAAGCTTTCTTT. This gives the protein CASSFLSGGLHTEAFF.

The V gene is TRBV7-2, the J gene TRBJ2-7, with TRBD1 identical over 8 bases. Germline loops: CDR1 SGHTA, CDR2 FQGNSA. The CDR3 is made up of 14 amino acids. J lost 3 bases, V lost 5 bases, and 6 bases had no gene match. CDR3 DNA sequence: TGTGCCAGCAGCCGAGGACAGGGAGTCTACGAGCAGTACTTC. It yields the protein CASSRGQGVYEQYF.

The rearrangement links TRBV28 to TRBJ1-2, with 8 positions matching TRBD1. The CDR3 consists of 15 residues. The junction had 12 bases not matched to a gene; V was cut back by 4 bases and J by 8 bases. From germline, CDR1 is MDHEN and CDR2 SYDVKM. CDR3 sequence reads: CASSSTGQGRLGYTF. CDR3 bases: TGTGCCAGCAGTTCCACTGGACAGGGCAGATTGGGCTACACCTTC.

With respect to this clone: The sample has other DNA sequences that encode this CDR3 too. The gene calls are TRBV7-9 and TRBJ2-2; weak D call: TRBD2 (6 bases). Per the germline V gene, CDR1 is SEHNR and CDR2 is FQNEAQ (reference sequence). This CDR3 has 16 residues. V lost 1 base, J lost 0 bases, and 9 bases lay in between. The CDR3 sequence is CASSLVSGSNTGELFF. The CDR3 region has the DNA TGTGCCAGCAGCTTAGTTAGCGGCTCGAACACCGGGGAGCTGTTTTTT. The variable domain in full, with the rest retrieved from reference TRBV7-9 and TRBJ2-2, is DTGVSQNPRHKITKRGQNVTFRCDPISEHNRLYWYRQTLGQGPEFLTYFQNEAQLEKSRLLSDRFSAERPKGSFSTLEIQRTEQGDSAMYLCASSLVSGSNTGELFFGEGSRLTVL.

The chain employs TRBV4-1 and TRBJ2-5, with D perhaps TRBD2 (5 bases). This CDR3 is built from 16 residues. Trimming shortened V by 0 bases and J by 2 bases, and 13 bases separated the two germline ends. The germline gives CDR1 MGHRA, CDR2 YSYEKL. CDR3 amino acids: CASSQDIWRAQETQYF. DNA of the CDR3: TGCGCCAGCAGCCAAGATATTTGGCGGGCACAAGAGACCCAGTACTTC.

The chain couples TRBV7-9 to TRBJ1-4; TRBD1 matches 7 bases. There are 14 residues in the CDR3. Losses at the gene ends were 5 bases for V and 7 bases for J; bases not matched to a gene: 7. Germline V gene lookup returns CDR1 SEHNR and CDR2 FQNEAQ (reference sequence). The CDR3 DNA follows: TGTGCCAGCAGCATGAGGGGGCTCGGTGAAAAACTGTTTTTT. Protein product: CASSMRGLGEKLFF.

The rearrangement joins TRBV5-1 to TRBJ2-2; the D gene is possibly TRBD1 (6 bases). Germline-derived CDR1 and CDR2 are SGHRS and YFSETQ. V lost 5 bases and J 7 bases, leaving 21 bases between the germline ends. The CDR3 length is 16 residues. CDR3 in amino acids: CASSLAYGGISGELFF. The CDR3 DNA reads as TGCGCCAGCAGTCTCGCGTATGGGGGCATTAGCGGGGAGCTGTTTTTT.